A selection of T cell receptor beta chains follows, all from one sample in a study of identical twins. TCRdb processed the 5' RACE reads anew with MiXCR; each CDR3 protein has one entry. The sample has more than 350,000 distinct CDR3 sequences, approximately 10% seen once. Sequenced: naive T cells sorted from blood. The source of these receptors is a woman aged 45 to 65 in good health. The CDR3 runs from the conserved cysteine through the conserved F or W. A D gene is named only where the DNA matches it firmly. For some rows the clone size is stated as once, few or many, or as a class when expanded; others skip it.

TRBV7-8,TRBD2,-,TRBJ2-3,TGTGCCAGCAGCTTGTTTAGACTAGCTGGGGATACGCAGTATTTT,CASSLFRLAGDTQYF
TRBV20-1,TRBD1,many,TRBJ1-5,TGCAGTGCTAGAGATCGGGGGACAGGGTATCAGCCCCAGCATTTT,CSARDRGTGYQPQHF
TRBV12-3/TRBV12-4,TRBD2,few,TRBJ2-1,TGTGCCAGCAGTTTCCCGGGACTAGCGGGAGTCTCCTACAATGAGCAGTTCTTC,CASSFPGLAGVSYNEQFF
TRBV12-3/TRBV12-4,-,many,TRBJ2-3,TGTGCCAGCAGTTTAGCAGATACGCAGTATTTT,CASSLADTQYF
TRBV6-1,-,few,TRBJ2-1,TGTGCCAGCAGTGAAGTCGTATATGAGCAGTTCTTC,CASSEVVYEQFF
TRBV12-3/TRBV12-4,-,many,TRBJ2-4,TGTGCCAGCAGTTTGGGCGTCAGTACGTGTTACTTC,CASSLGVSTCYF
TRBV20-1,TRBD1,few,TRBJ2-7,TGCAGCTTTCAGGGGGCTGACGAGCAGTACTTC,CSFQGADEQYF
TRBV20-1,-,many,TRBJ2-3,TGCAGTGCTAGAGCGGGGTACACAGATACGCAGTATTTT,CSARAGYTDTQYF
TRBV24-1,TRBD1,-,TRBJ2-1,TGTGCCACCAGTGATCGGGACAGGGGGCCCAACAATGAGCAGTTCTTC,CATSDRDRGPNNEQFF
TRBV9,-,few,TRBJ2-5,TGTGCCAGCAGCGTAGAGAGCAGGGCACAAGAGACCCAGTACTTC,CASSVESRAQETQYF
TRBV5-1,-,many,TRBJ2-3,TGCGCCAGCAGCTTGGGGCTGGCCCCCTCTAGCACAGATACGCAGTATTTT,CASSLGLAPSSTDTQYF
TRBV6-5,TRBD2,many,TRBJ2-1,TGTGCCAGCAGTTACTCGAGCTTGCTAGCGGGAGGGCAGTTCTTC,CASSYSSLLAGGQFF
TRBV29-1,TRBD1,many,TRBJ1-5,TGCAGCGTCGGGGGACAGGGAAGCAATCAGCCCCAGCATTTT,CSVGGQGSNQPQHF